A single sample gave rise to the 28 T cell receptor beta chains below, sequenced in a study of control samples from healthy donors and cancer patients. Assay used: immunoSEQ multiplex PCR; TCRdb lists only in-frame clones, some missing. In the table there are about 83,000 clones, 90% to 95% of which are singletons. Material: blood. All receptors come from a man over 45 in good health.

The rearrangement joins TRBV6-5 to TRBJ2-2; no reliable D call. The V end was cut by 4 bases, the J end by 1 base, with 13 bases between. CDR3 length equals 16 residues. Germline loops: CDR1 MNHEY, CDR2 SVGAGI. This CDR3 is CASSSPRPGNTGELFF. The CDR3 DNA follows: TGTGCCAGCAGTTCTCCGAGACCTGGGAACACCGGGGAGCTGTTTTTT.

J is TRBJ1-6 and V is TRBV19, with 8 bases that match TRBD1. Trimming at V came to 3 bases and at J to 9 bases, leaving 10 bases not matched to a gene. The CDR3 extends over 16 amino acids. Germline CDR1 reads LNHDA; CDR2 reads SQIVND (reference sequence). CDR3 in DNA: TGTGCCAGTAGTATCTCACTCACAGGGGGAAGTTCACCCCTCCACTTT. This gives the protein CASSISLTGGSSPLHF.

V usage is TRBV5-4 and J usage is TRBJ2-5, with a tentative D call TRBD2 (5 bases). Trimming left V 0 bases short and J 4 bases short, with 13 bases between. CDR1 and CDR2 (germline): SGHNT, YYREEE (reference sequence). The CDR3 is made up of 15 amino acids. The CDR3 here is CASSLGRGGGETQYF. CDR3 bases: TGTGCCAGCAGCTTGGGGCGAGGAGGAGGAGAGACCCAGTACTTC.

The genes are TRBV3-1 (or the pseudogene TRBV3-2) and TRBJ1-1, with D uncertain. CDR1 and CDR2 (germline): LGHDT, YNNKEL (reference sequence). The length of the CDR3 is 12 residues. V lost 4 bases to trimming and J lost 6 bases, with 9 bases between them. This chain's CDR3 is CASSPKTAEAFF. The DNA for the CDR3 is TGTGCCAGCAGCCCCAAAACGGCTGAAGCTTTCTTT.

This chain connects TRBV18 to TRBJ1-5; perhaps TRBD1 as D (6 bases). The CDR3 has 15 residues. Trimming shortened V by 6 bases and J by 0 bases, and 12 bases separated the two germline ends. Germline V CDR1 and CDR2: KGHSH, LQKENI. In DNA form, the CDR3 reads TGTGCCAGCTCCTCAGGGGCTAATAGCAATCAGCCCCAGCATTTT. Translating it yields CASSSGANSNQPQHF.

This chain joins TRBV12-5 and TRBJ1-4; a weak D match, TRBD1 (5 bases). Trimming removed 3 bases at V and 10 bases at J, with 15 bases between. CDR3 length equals 14 residues. From germline, CDR1 is LGHNT and CDR2 FRNRAP. CDR3 coding DNA: TGTGCTAGTGGTTTCGACAGTGGGAAAGGAAAACTGTTTTTT. Its translation: CASGFDSGKGKLFF.

This chain connects TRBV19 to TRBJ2-5; TRBD1 agrees at 8 bases. CDR1 and CDR2 from the germline V gene are LNHDA and SQIVND (reference sequence). The CDR3 is 13 amino acids. V lost 5 bases and J lost 5; bases outside the gene matches: 4. The DNA of the CDR3 is TGTGCCAGTAGTTTCAGGGGGCCGGAGACCCAGTACTTC. Translating it yields CASSFRGPETQYF.

The chain employs TRBV5-8 and TRBJ1-1; D unresolved. The germline V gene encodes CDR1 SGHTS and CDR2 YDEGEE. V lost 2 bases and J 1 base, leaving 6 bases between the germline ends. CDR3 size: 13 residues. CDR3 in amino acids: CASSLSQNTEAFF. CDR3 bases: TGTGCCAGCAGCTTATCCCAGAACACTGAAGCTTTCTTT.

This CDR3 is CASSFSAGGGWNSPLHF. The CDR3, as DNA: TGTGCCAGCAGTTTTAGCGCCGGCGGGGGGTGGAATTCACCCCTCCACTTT. V and J are TRBV27 and TRBJ1-6; D might be TRBD1 (5 bases). The CDR3 is made up of 17 amino acids. The V end lost 3 bases, the J end lost 7 bases, and 19 bases lay between the germline ends. CDR1 is MNHEY, CDR2 SMNVEV, per germline (reference sequence).

The chain recombines TRBV6-5 with TRBJ1-1, with unresolved D. CDR3 length: 16 residues. Germline lookup yields CDR1 MNHEY and CDR2 SVGAGI. The V gene lost 2 bases and the J gene lost 0 bases, with 13 bases spanning the gap. The CDR3 spells CASSYDSPQMNTEAFF. As DNA, the CDR3 is TGTGCCAGCAGTTACGATTCTCCTCAGATGAACACTGAAGCTTTCTTT.

This clone has only one observation. This rearrangement joins TRBV24-1 to TRBJ1-2, with TRBD1 matching over 9 bases. Trimming took 4 bases from V and 7 from J; bases not matched to a gene: 6. This CDR3 has 14 residues. The V gene's germline CDR1 is KGHDR and CDR2 SFDVKD. CDR3 protein: CATSENRDRVGYTF. Here the CDR3 DNA reads TGTGCCACCAGTGAGAACCGGGACAGGGTTGGCTACACCTTC.

This CDR3 reads CASSSRLNRPSYNSPLHF. CDR3 DNA sequence: TGTGCCAGCAGCTCACGTCTTAACAGACCCTCCTATAATTCACCCCTCCACTTT. This chain uses TRBV11-3 with TRBJ1-6, with D uncertain. CDR3 length: 18 residues. V lost 4 bases and J lost 0, with 16 bases in between. CDR1 and CDR2 (germline): SGHNT, YENEEA. Full variable domain (rest looked up from reference TRBV11-3 and TRBJ1-6): EAGVVQSPRYKIIEKKQPVAFWCNPISGHNTLYWYLQNLGQGPELLIRYENEEAVDDSQLPKDRFSAERLKGVDSTLKIQPAELGDSAVYLCASSSRLNRPSYNSPLHFGNGTRLTVT.

The V and J genes are TRBV6-1 and TRBJ1-2; perhaps TRBD1 as D (6 bases). The length of the CDR3 is 16 residues. Germline V CDR1 and CDR2: MNHNS, SASEGT. Trimming removed 2 bases from V and 3 bases from J, with 16 bases in between. CDR3 sequence (DNA): TGTGCCAGCAGTGAATCCGCCGACAGGTACTACTATGGCTACACCTTC. Its protein product is CASSESADRYYYGYTF.

V gene TRBV5-8 combines with J gene TRBJ1-6; D gene unclear. Germline values: CDR1 SGHTS, CDR2 YDEGEE. The germline V and J ends were trimmed by 1 base and 7 bases, with 0 bases remaining between them. CDR3 size: 11 residues. The CDR3 sequence: CASSLNSPLHF. CDR3 coding DNA: TGTGCCAGCAGCTTGAATTCACCCCTCCACTTT.

The chain uses TRBV15 and TRBJ1-6; 7 nucleotides match TRBD1. Trimming cost V 4 bases and J 6 bases; bases outside gene matches: 6. The CDR3 runs 15 residues. Germline loops: CDR1 LNHNV, CDR2 YYDKDF (reference sequence). CDR3 residues: CATSILRGINSPLHF. As DNA, the CDR3 is TGTGCCACCAGCATTCTCAGGGGGATTAATTCACCCCTCCACTTT.

The V gene is TRBV6-5, the J gene TRBJ1-2, with a tentative D call TRBD1 (5 bases). This CDR3 spans 14 amino acids. Germline values: CDR1 MNHEY, CDR2 SVGAGI. The V end was cut by 6 bases, the J end by 4 bases, with 15 bases between. The CDR3 DNA is TGTGCCAGCAGGCAGGGAGGGGACGGCTATGGCTACACCTTC. Its protein product is CASRQGGDGYGYTF.

DNA for the CDR3: TGTGCCAGTAGTACCCTTTTTCCTGACCCCCGGGTGTCGCAGTTCTTC. This encodes CASSTLFPDPRVSQFF. This chain links TRBV19 with TRBJ2-1; no firm D call. The CDR3 is made up of 16 amino acids. CDR1 is LNHDA, CDR2 SQIVND, per germline (reference sequence). Trimming shortened V by 4 bases and J by 12 bases, and 25 bases separated the two germline ends.

The chain recombines TRBV11-2 with TRBJ2-7, with D possibly being TRBD2 (7 bases). V shed 0 bases and J shed 2 bases, with 8 bases lying between them. CDR3 length equals 14 residues. Germline CDR1 is SGHAT and CDR2 is FQNNGV. The CDR3 nucleotides are TGTGCCAGCAGCTTAGAGGGGGGGCCCTACGAGCAGTACTTC. This encodes CASSLEGGPYEQYF.

This chain links TRBV5-1 with TRBJ1-1; perhaps TRBD1 as D (5 bases). The ends were cut back, 5 bases at V and 1 base at J, with 15 bases in the middle. Germline values: CDR1 SGHRS, CDR2 YFSETQ. CDR3 length: 15 residues. CDR3 sequence reads: CASREVLQANTEAFF. DNA for the CDR3: TGCGCCAGCAGAGAAGTTCTACAGGCGAACACTGAAGCTTTCTTT.

The chain employs TRBV19 and TRBJ1-5; the D gene is possibly TRBD1 (5 bases). Germline V lookup: CDR1 LNHDA, CDR2 SQIVND (reference sequence). This CDR3 has 16 amino acids. V lost 2 bases and J lost 5, with 16 bases in between. As DNA, the CDR3 is TGTGCCAGTAGTATACAGATTGGCAGGGAGGATCAGCCCCAGCATTTT. It is translated as CASSIQIGREDQPQHF. Full variable domain (remainder filled in from reference TRBV19 and TRBJ1-5): DGGITQSPKYLFRKEGQNVTLSCEQNLNHDAMYWYRQDPGQGLRLIYYSQIVNDFQKGDIAEGYSVSREKKESFPLTVTSAQKNPTAFYLCASSIQIGREDQPQHFGDGTRLSIL.

V gene TRBV10-3 combines with J gene TRBJ2-7, with D perhaps TRBD2 (5 bases). The CDR3 spans 13 residues. V was cut by 10 bases and J by 6 bases, with 19 bases left in between. Germline values: CDR1 ENHRY, CDR2 SYGVKD. CDR3 DNA sequence: TGTGCCACAAGCGGCAGGAAGGAGAGCGAGCAGTACTTC. Translation: CATSGRKESEQYF.

This chain links TRBV2 with TRBJ2-2, with 7 bases identical to TRBD1. There are 15 residues in the CDR3. The germline gives CDR1 SNHLY, CDR2 FYNNEI. V shed 7 bases and J 5 bases; nucleotides not matched to a gene: 10. DNA of the CDR3: TGTGCCAGCATACGAGACAGGGCCGGAACCGGGGAGCTGTTTTTT. This translates into CASIRDRAGTGELFF.

The CDR3, as DNA: TGTGCCAGCAGCTTAGCCCACAGGGGTTCTCCGGATACTGAAGCTTTCTTT. Protein: CASSLAHRGSPDTEAFF. The chain couples TRBV5-6 to TRBJ1-1; 7 positions agree with TRBD1. CDR3 length equals 17 residues. Germline V gene sequence: CDR1 SGHDT, CDR2 YYEEEE. The V and J ends lost 2 bases and 5 bases, in that order; junction bases with no gene match: 15.

V usage is TRBV14 and J usage is TRBJ2-5; D not resolved. With 3 bases removed from V and 3 bases from J, the gap between germline ends came to 2 bases. The CDR3 is made up of 11 amino acids. In germline, CDR1 is SGHDN, CDR2 FVKESK. CDR3 loop: CASSHKETQYF. For the CDR3, the DNA is TGTGCCAGCAGCCATAAAGAGACCCAGTACTTC. Drawing the rest from reference TRBV14 and TRBJ2-5, the complete variable domain is EAGVTQFPSHSVIEKGQTVTLRCDPISGHDNLYWYRRVMGKEIKFLLHFVKESKQDESGMPNNRFLAERTGGTYSTLKVQPAELEDSGVYFCASSHKETQYFGPGTRLLVL.

The rearrangement joins TRBV19 to TRBJ1-4; no definite D call. The V gene lost 6 bases and the J gene lost 8 bases, with 13 bases spanning the gap. CDR3 length: 13 amino acids. The germline V gene encodes CDR1 LNHDA and CDR2 SQIVND (reference sequence). As DNA, the CDR3 is TGTGCCAGTAGCTTCTCCCGGGGAGAAAAACTGTTTTTT. Its protein product is CASSFSRGEKLFF.

The chain is built from TRBV10-2 and TRBJ2-5, with TRBD1 matching 8 bases. CDR3 length: 16 residues. The trim removed 6 bases at V and 5 bases at J, leaving 14 bases unmatched. Germline V gene data show CDR1 as WSHSY and CDR2 as SAAADI. This CDR3 reads CASRDPRGQGEETQYF. CDR3 DNA sequence: TGCGCCAGCAGGGATCCCCGAGGACAGGGAGAGGAGACCCAGTACTTC.

The chain employs TRBV14 and TRBJ1-1; no firm D call. In germline, CDR1 is SGHDN, CDR2 FVKESK. CDR3 length: 13 amino acids. V lost 1 base and J 6 bases, leaving 9 bases between the germline ends. The CDR3 DNA follows: TGTGCCAGCAGCCAAGGGATGGGCCCTGAAGCTTTCTTT. As protein: CASSQGMGPEAFF. Full variable domain (remainder filled in from reference TRBV14 and TRBJ1-1): EAGVTQFPSHSVIEKGQTVTLRCDPISGHDNLYWYRRVMGKEIKFLLHFVKESKQDESGMPNNRFLAERTGGTYSTLKVQPAELEDSGVYFCASSQGMGPEAFFGQGTRLTVV.

This chain uses TRBV5-1 with TRBJ1-2; D not resolved. CDR3 length equals 16 residues. The V gene's germline CDR1 is SGHRS and CDR2 YFSETQ. V was cut by 4 bases and J by 2 bases, with 18 bases left in between. CDR3 coding DNA: TGCGCCAGCAGCCCAGGATTTGGGGTCGCCAACTATGGCTACACCTTC. This translates into CASSPGFGVANYGYTF.